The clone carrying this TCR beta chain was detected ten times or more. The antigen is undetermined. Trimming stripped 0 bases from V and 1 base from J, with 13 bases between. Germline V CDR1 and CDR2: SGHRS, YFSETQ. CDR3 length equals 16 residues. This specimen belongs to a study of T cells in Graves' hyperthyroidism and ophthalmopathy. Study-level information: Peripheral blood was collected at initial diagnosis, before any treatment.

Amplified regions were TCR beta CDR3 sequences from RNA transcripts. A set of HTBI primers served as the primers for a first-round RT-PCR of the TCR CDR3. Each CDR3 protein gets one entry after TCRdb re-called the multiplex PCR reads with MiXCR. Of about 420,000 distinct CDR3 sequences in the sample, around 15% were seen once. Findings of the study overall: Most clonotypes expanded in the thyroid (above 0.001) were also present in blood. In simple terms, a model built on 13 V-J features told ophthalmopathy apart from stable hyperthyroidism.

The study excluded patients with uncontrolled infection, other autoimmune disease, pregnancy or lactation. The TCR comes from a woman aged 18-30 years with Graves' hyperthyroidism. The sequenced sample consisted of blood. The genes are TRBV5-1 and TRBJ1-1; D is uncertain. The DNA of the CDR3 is TGCGCCAGCAGCTTGGCCCTCGGAACTTCGAACACTGAAGCTTTCTTT. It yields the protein CASSLALGTSNTEAFF.